These T cell receptor beta chains were read from a single sample in a study of blood T cell repertoires in COVID-19. The repertoire was sequenced with immunoSEQ multiplex PCR; TCRdb's copy has only in-frame clones and lacks some. This sample yields about 170,000 clones, of which 88% are seen a single time; approximately 2% belongs to the top ten. The sequenced material came from peripheral blood. These TCRs come from a man aged 45-65 years who had recovered from COVID-19. The CDR3 runs from the conserved cysteine through the conserved F or W. D genes are given only for firm matches. Clone size, where shown, is once, few, many, or a class for clones that have expanded.

CDR3 protein	CDR3 DNA	V gene	J gene	CDR3 length	clone size	D gene
CASSFAGGPRTGEQYF	TGCGCCAGCAGCTTTGCGGGGGGGCCTAGGACTGGCGAGCAGTACTTC	TRBV5-1	TRBJ2-7	16	few	TRBD2
CASSPGTSHNEQFF	TGTGCCAGCAGCCCGGGGACTAGCCACAATGAGCAGTTCTTC	TRBV7-2	TRBJ2-1	14	.	TRBD2
CASRATRAEQYF	TGTGCCAGCAGGGCTACCAGGGCCGAGCAGTACTTC	TRBV2	TRBJ2-7	12	.	.
CASSEEWDSRGYTF	TGTGCCAGCAGTGAAGAGTGGGACTCGAGGGGCTACACCTTC	TRBV2	TRBJ1-2	14	.	.
CASSYEGDEQFF	TGTGCCAGCAGTTACGAGGGAGATGAGCAGTTCTTC	TRBV6-2/TRBV6-3	TRBJ2-1	12	once	.
CASSSQRARGQETQYF	TGTGCCAGCAGCTCCCAGAGGGCAAGGGGGCAAGAGACCCAGTACTTC	TRBV7-2	TRBJ2-5	16	.	.
CSASYRVAGELFF	TGCAGTGCTAGTTACAGGGTCGCCGGGGAGCTGTTTTTT	TRBV20-1	TRBJ2-2	13	.	.
CASSDIGQSSYNEQFF	TGTGCCAGCAGCGATATAGGACAGTCTTCCTACAATGAGCAGTTCTTC	TRBV5-4	TRBJ2-1	16	.	.
CASSGGLAVYNEQFF	TGCGCCAGCAGCGGAGGACTAGCGGTTTACAATGAGCAGTTCTTC	TRBV5-1	TRBJ2-1	15	.	TRBD2
CASSLNAGGGPDTQYF	TGTGCCAGCAGCTTAAACGCGGGAGGGGGGCCAGATACGCAGTATTTT	TRBV7-3	TRBJ2-3	16	once	TRBD2
CASSTGQAGFNYGYTF	TGTGCCAGTAGTACGGGACAGGCGGGTTTTAACTATGGCTACACCTTC	TRBV19	TRBJ1-2	16	.	TRBD1
CASSLMGSPGGYTF	TGTGCCAGCAGCTTAATGGGCAGTCCAGGCGGCTACACCTTC	TRBV7-2	TRBJ1-2	14	.	.
CASSSLSGGSGYTF	TGTGCCAGCAGCAGCCTCTCAGGGGGCTCTGGCTACACCTTC	TRBV21-1	TRBJ1-2	14	.	.
CASSTQTGLSSDTQYF	TGTGCCAGCAGCACTCAAACGGGACTCTCCTCCGATACGCAGTATTTT	TRBV9	TRBJ2-3	16	.	.
CATSARDTAYEQYF	TGTGCCACCAGTGCTCGGGACACCGCCTACGAGCAGTACTTC	TRBV24-1	TRBJ2-7	14	.	.
CASSFSRLSGNTIYF	TGTGCCAGCAGCTTCAGCAGACTCTCTGGAAACACCATATATTTT	TRBV13	TRBJ1-3	15	.	.
CASSTQQGVLGNEQFF	TGCGCCAGCAGCACGCAACAGGGGGTATTAGGCAATGAGCAGTTCTTC	TRBV5-1	TRBJ2-1	16	.	TRBD1
CASSPYRPPNYGYTF	TGTGCCAGCAGTCCTTACAGGCCTCCTAACTATGGCTACACCTTC	TRBV28	TRBJ1-2	15	.	.
CATSVGAGHQPQHF	TGTGCCACCAGTGTGGGGGCAGGGCATCAGCCCCAGCATTTT	TRBV24-1	TRBJ1-5	14	few	.
CASSPGASSYEQYF	TGTGCCAGCAGCCCCGGAGCGAGCTCCTACGAGCAGTACTTC	TRBV7-2	TRBJ2-7	14	.	.
CASSEGTSGGSADTQYF	TGCGCCAGCAGTGAGGGTACTAGCGGGGGGAGTGCAGATACGCAGTATTTT	TRBV10-1	TRBJ2-3	17	.	TRBD2
CASSLSNSVRGSDTGELFF	TGTGCCAGCAGCTTATCGAATAGCGTTCGAGGTAGTGACACCGGGGAGCTGTTTTTT	TRBV7-8	TRBJ2-2	19	.	.
CASSLERSASLSEQFF	TGTGCCAGCAGCTTGGAGAGGTCTGCTAGCTTATCTGAGCAGTTCTTC	TRBV5-5	TRBJ2-1	16	.	.
CASSGVYFNTEAFF	TGTGCCAGCAGCGGAGTATATTTTAACACTGAAGCTTTCTTT	TRBV5-5	TRBJ1-1	14	.	.
CASSLWQGEAFF	TGTGCCAGCAGTTTGTGGCAGGGGGAAGCTTTCTTT	TRBV27	TRBJ1-1	12	.	.
CASSRLAGVGTQYF	TGTGCCAGCAGCCGACTAGCGGGAGTCGGGACCCAGTACTTC	TRBV3-1/TRBV3-2	TRBJ2-5	14	.	TRBD2
CASSQFRETTYNEQFF	TGTGCCAGCAGCCAATTTCGGGAAACCACCTACAATGAGCAGTTCTTC	TRBV3-1/TRBV3-2	TRBJ2-1	16	.	.
CSASVPGTTDEQYF	TGCAGTGCTAGTGTTCCCGGGACAACGGACGAGCAGTACTTC	TRBV20-1	TRBJ2-7	14	.	.
CASNLGQGGYGYTF	TGCGCCAGCAATCTGGGACAGGGGGGCTATGGCTACACCTTC	TRBV4-1	TRBJ1-2	14	.	TRBD1
CAPTTLGELFF	TGTGCCCCGACTACCCTGGGGGAGCTGTTTTTT	TRBV27	TRBJ2-2	11	.	.
CASSPRAVTNEKLFF	TGTGCCAGCAGCCCGAGGGCAGTCACTAATGAAAAACTGTTTTTT	TRBV5-5	TRBJ1-4	15	.	.
CSVDRSSQETQYF	TGCAGCGTTGACAGGTCTTCCCAAGAGACCCAGTACTTC	TRBV29-1	TRBJ2-5	13	.	.
CASSPSGAGSGANVLTF	TGTGCCAGCAGCCCATCAGGGGCAGGCTCTGGGGCCAACGTCCTGACTTTC	TRBV28	TRBJ2-6	17	once	.
CATTYRDTLFNIQYF	TGTGCCACCACCTACCGGGACACCCTTTTCAACATTCAGTACTTC	TRBV11-2	TRBJ2-4	15	.	.
CASSKDRDDGYTF	TGTGCCAGCAGTAAGGACAGGGACGATGGCTACACCTTC	TRBV12-3/TRBV12-4	TRBJ1-2	13	.	TRBD1